These 30 T cell receptor beta chains share one sample of origin, sequenced in a study of PD-L1 blockade in urothelial cancer. The table came from immunoSEQ multiplex PCR; TCRdb's copy has only in-frame clones and leaves some out. The table lists roughly 50,000 clones, roughly 80% of them singletons. Sample: PBMCs, taken around atezolizumab (anti-PD-L1) treatment. Receptor source: a man in his 70s with urothelial cancer.

A single count supports this clone. The DNA of the CDR3 is TGCGCCAGCAGCTTTCTAGCGGGGGCGAACACCGGGGAGCTGTTTTTT. Its protein is CASSFLAGANTGELFF. The gene calls are TRBV5-1 and TRBJ2-2, with TRBD2 matching 10 bases. The CDR3 contains 16 residues. Germline V gene sequence: CDR1 SGHRS, CDR2 YFSETQ. J was trimmed by 0 bases and V by 2 bases; bases with no gene match: 1.

The chain employs TRBV19 and TRBJ1-2; the D gene is possibly TRBD1 (5 bases). The germline V gene has CDR1 LNHDA and CDR2 SQIVND (reference sequence). This CDR3 has 14 amino acids. Trimming shortened V by 5 bases and J by 4 bases, and 14 bases separated the two germline ends. The CDR3 loop is CASSGGPGGYGYTF. CDR3 in DNA: TGTGCCAGTAGTGGCGGTCCGGGGGGCTATGGCTACACCTTC.

The chain carries TRBV4-3 and TRBJ1-1; D is ambiguous. V lost 0 bases to trimming and J lost 7 bases, with 9 bases between them. Germline V gene data show CDR1 as LGHNA and CDR2 as YSLEER. This CDR3 comprises 13 residues. CDR3 protein: CASSQEKPGEAFF. CDR3 sequence (DNA): TGCGCCAGCAGCCAAGAAAAACCGGGTGAAGCTTTCTTT.

J is TRBJ1-1 and V is TRBV28, with D perhaps matching TRBD1 (5 bases). V lost 1 base and J 5 bases, leaving 11 bases between the germline ends. The germline V gene encodes CDR1 MDHEN and CDR2 SYDVKM. The CDR3 runs 14 residues. This chain's CDR3 is CASSLYDRRTEAFF. The CDR3 bases are TGTGCCAGCAGTTTATATGACAGAAGGACTGAAGCTTTCTTT.

The gene calls are TRBV7-6 and TRBJ1-6; D possibly corresponds to TRBD1 (6 bases). Germline V gene sequence: CDR1 SGHVS, CDR2 FNYEAQ. This CDR3 comprises 15 residues. The V end was cut by 3 bases, the J end by 5 bases, with 11 bases between. The CDR3 nucleotides are TGTGCCAGCAGCTTCACGGACAGCGATAATTCACCCCTCCACTTT. Its protein is CASSFTDSDNSPLHF.

The chain joins TRBV18 to TRBJ2-7; TRBD1 aligns across 9 bases. This CDR3 region has 17 residues. Germline V gene lookup returns CDR1 KGHSH and CDR2 LQKENI. After removal of 3 bases from V and 7 bases from J, the junction contained 16 bases not matched to a gene. CDR3 in amino acids: CASSPRGPGQGRREQYF. As DNA, the CDR3 is TGTGCCAGCTCACCTCGCGGCCCGGGACAGGGAAGGAGGGAGCAGTACTTC.

This clone was seen a single time. The rearrangement uses TRBV4-2 and TRBJ1-2, with TRBD1 matching over 8 bases. The germline CDR1 and CDR2 sequences are LGHNA and YNFKEQ. V shed 0 bases and J 3 bases; nucleotides not matched to a gene: 15. This CDR3 comprises 19 residues. The CDR3 protein is CASSQEWGPGQGEDYGYTF. The CDR3 DNA follows: TGTGCCAGCAGCCAAGAATGGGGCCCCGGACAGGGCGAAGACTATGGCTACACCTTC.

The CDR3 region has the DNA TGTGCCAGCAGCTCTTACAGGGGACAAGAGACCCAGTACTTC. Amino acids: CASSSYRGQETQYF. V gene TRBV9 combines with J gene TRBJ2-5; 7 bases align to TRBD1. The germline gives CDR1 SGDLS, CDR2 YYNGEE. The CDR3 runs 14 residues. V shed 4 bases and J 2 bases; nucleotides not matched to a gene: 5.

This chain links TRBV19 with TRBJ2-1, with 7 bases that match TRBD2. The germline gives CDR1 LNHDA, CDR2 SQIVND (reference sequence). The CDR3 contains 20 residues. J gave up 4 bases and V 0 bases, and 18 bases lay outside the gene matches. CDR3 sequence reads: CASSIDITMRRLAGYNEQFF. DNA of the CDR3: TGTGCCAGTAGTATAGATATTACAATGAGGCGACTAGCCGGGTACAATGAGCAGTTCTTC. Variable domain in full (rest from reference TRBV19 and TRBJ2-1): DGGITQSPKYLFRKEGQNVTLSCEQNLNHDAMYWYRQDPGQGLRLIYYSQIVNDFQKGDIAEGYSVSREKKESFPLTVTSAQKNPTAFYLCASSIDITMRRLAGYNEQFFGPGTRLTVL.

The rearrangement joins TRBV5-4 to TRBJ1-3; a possible D gene is TRBD1 (6 bases). Deletions cut 4 bases from V and 2 bases from J, with 13 bases between. CDR1 SGHNT and CDR2 YYREEE come from the germline V gene (reference sequence). The CDR3 has 15 amino acids. The CDR3 sequence: CASSPGQIPGNTIYF. CDR3 bases: TGTGCCAGCAGCCCCGGACAGATCCCTGGAAACACCATATATTTT.

The chain has TRBV2 and TRBJ1-3; TRBD1 matches at 9 bases. J gave up 3 bases and V 7 bases, and 7 bases lay outside the gene matches. CDR1 and CDR2 from the germline V gene are SNHLY and FYNNEI. The CDR3 consists of 15 residues. The DNA of the CDR3 is TGTGCCAGCATGATGACAGGGGGATTTGGAAACACCATATATTTT. Amino acid sequence: CASMMTGGFGNTIYF.

The chain links TRBV18 to TRBJ1-1; possibly TRBD1 for D (5 bases). V lost 6 bases and J 4 bases, leaving 18 bases between the germline ends. Germline CDR1 KGHSH, CDR2 LQKENI. The CDR3 loop spans 15 amino acids. CDR3 region: CASSQAGLSGTEAFF. The CDR3, as DNA: TGTGCCAGCTCTCAGGCAGGGTTGAGTGGCACTGAAGCTTTCTTT. Based on the CDR3 plus reference TRBV18 and TRBJ1-1, the full variable domain is NAGVMQNPRHLVRRRGQEARLRCSPMKGHSHVYWYRQLPEEGLKFMVYLQKENIIDESGMPKERFSAEFPKEGPSILRIQQVVRGDSAAYFCASSQAGLSGTEAFFGQGTRLTVV.

The genes are TRBV7-8 and TRBJ2-1; 9 bases agree with TRBD2. Germline CDR1 reads SGHVS; CDR2 reads FQNEAQ. The CDR3 totals 15 residues. V was pared by 5 bases and J by 2 bases, with 4 bases of the junction left unmatched. CDR3 sequence reads: CASSPLAGPYNEQFF. CDR3 nucleotide sequence: TGTGCCAGCAGCCCACTAGCGGGCCCCTACAATGAGCAGTTCTTC.

The chain recombines TRBV4-2 with TRBJ2-1; TRBD2 agrees at 9 bases. Trimming at V came to 1 base and at J to 8 bases, leaving 9 bases not matched to a gene. CDR1 LGHNA and CDR2 YNFKEQ come from the germline V gene. CDR3 length: 16 residues. DNA of the CDR3: TGTGCCAGCAGCCAAGGAGTAGCGGGAGTTACGGATGAGCAGTTCTTC. This encodes CASSQGVAGVTDEQFF.

This CDR3 reads CASSLNGQGVYEQYF. The CDR3 coding sequence is TGTGCCAGCAGTTTAAATGGACAGGGAGTCTACGAGCAGTACTTC. The gene calls are TRBV28 and TRBJ2-7, with TRBD1 matching over 8 bases. The CDR3 has 15 amino acids. The V segment lost 2 bases and the J segment 3 bases; nucleotides outside the gene matches: 6. Germline V gene sequence: CDR1 MDHEN, CDR2 SYDVKM. The full variable domain, completed using reference TRBV28 and TRBJ2-7, is DVKVTQSSRYLVKRTGEKVFLECVQDMDHENMFWYRQDPGLGLRLIYFSYDVKMKEKGDIPEGYSVSREKKERFSLILESASTNQTSMYLCASSLNGQGVYEQYFGPGTRLTVT.

The rearrangement joins TRBV10-3 to TRBJ2-1; TRBD2 might be the D (6 bases). Germline V CDR1 and CDR2: ENHRY, SYGVKD. The CDR3 is made up of 16 amino acids. Trimming stripped 2 bases from V and 7 bases from J, with 18 bases between. The CDR3 protein is CAISEASGRGQNEQFF. Written as DNA, the CDR3 is TGTGCCATCAGTGAGGCCTCTGGGCGGGGTCAAAATGAGCAGTTCTTC.

This clone turned up a few times. The chain employs TRBV9 and TRBJ2-1; a weak D match, TRBD2 (5 bases). Trimming stripped 0 bases from V and 5 bases from J, with 15 bases between. CDR1 is SGDLS, CDR2 YYNGEE, per germline. This CDR3 region has 16 residues. CDR3 DNA: TGTGCCAGCAGCGTAGCAGAGGGTTCGTTCAACAATGAGCAGTTCTTC. This translates into CASSVAEGSFNNEQFF.

In its sample, this clone was seen once. V is TRBV5-6 and J is TRBJ2-1, with D unresolved. The CDR3 has 14 amino acids. V lost 4 bases and J lost 0, with 8 bases in between. Germline lookup yields CDR1 SGHDT and CDR2 YYEEEE. CDR3 sequence: CASSPSSSYNEQFF. The CDR3 DNA reads as TGTGCCAGCAGCCCCTCCAGCTCCTACAATGAGCAGTTCTTC.

This chain uses TRBV11-2 with TRBJ2-2; TRBD2 agrees at 7 bases. The CDR3 covers 17 residues. V gave up 7 bases and J gave up 1 base; unmatched junction bases: 12. From germline, CDR1 is SGHAT and CDR2 FQNNGV. CDR3 amino acids: CASTGWNERGNTGELFF. In DNA, the CDR3 is TGTGCCAGCACCGGGTGGAATGAGCGGGGGAACACCGGGGAGCTGTTTTTT.

The V call is TRBV5-4, the J call TRBJ1-6; the D is unclear. V gave up 0 bases and J gave up 6 bases, with 4 bases separating them. The CDR3 loop spans 13 amino acids. Germline loops: CDR1 SGHNT, CDR2 YYREEE (reference sequence). This CDR3 is CASSLAGNSPLHF. CDR3 DNA: TGTGCCAGCAGCTTGGCGGGTAATTCACCCCTCCACTTT.

The chain uses TRBV7-3 and TRBJ2-2; TRBD2 agrees at 7 bases. The CDR3 totals 16 residues. The V gene end was trimmed by 0 bases and the J gene end by 4 bases; junction bases not matched to a gene: 5. CDR1 is SGHTA and CDR2 is FQGTGA in the germline V gene. The CDR3 sequence: CASSLTAGESTGELFF. The CDR3 DNA reads as TGTGCCAGCAGCTTAACCGCGGGAGAATCCACCGGGGAGCTGTTTTTT. Full variable domain (rest looked up from reference TRBV7-3 and TRBJ2-2): GAGVSQTPSNKVTEKGKYVELRCDPISGHTALYWYRQSLGQGPEFLIYFQGTGAADDSGLPNDRFFAVRPEGSVSTLKIQRTERGDSAVYLCASSLTAGESTGELFFGEGSRLTVL.

The chain carries TRBV2 and TRBJ1-5, with TRBD1 identical over 9 bases. J gave up 6 bases and V 6 bases, and 6 bases lay outside the gene matches. This CDR3 spans 14 amino acids. CDR1 SNHLY and CDR2 FYNNEI come from the germline V gene. The CDR3 sequence: CASRGTGISQPQHF. In DNA, the CDR3 is TGTGCCAGCAGGGGGACAGGGATAAGTCAGCCCCAGCATTTT.

The chain couples TRBV5-1 to TRBJ1-3; D possibly corresponds to TRBD1 (6 bases). Deletions cut 4 bases from V and 2 bases from J, with 13 bases between. The CDR3 spans 15 residues. Germline V CDR1 and CDR2: SGHRS, YFSETQ. CDR3: CASSRNRDAGNTIYF. The DNA for the CDR3 is TGCGCCAGCAGCCGAAACAGGGATGCTGGAAACACCATATATTTT.

V and J are TRBV7-2 and TRBJ1-1; 7 nucleotides agree with TRBD1. This CDR3 contains 14 residues. Germline V gene sequence: CDR1 SGHTA, CDR2 FQGNSA. The V gene end was trimmed by 2 bases and the J gene end by 9 bases; junction bases not matched to a gene: 9. CDR3 sequence: CASSLTGGGGQAFF. CDR3 bases: TGTGCCAGCAGCTTAACAGGCGGAGGGGGCCAAGCTTTCTTT. Filled out from reference TRBV7-2 and TRBJ1-1, the complete variable domain reads GAGVSQSPSNKVTEKGKDVELRCDPISGHTALYWYRQSLGQGLEFLIYFQGNSAPDKSGLPSDRFSAERTGGSVSTLTIQRTQQEDSAVYLCASSLTGGGGQAFFGQGTRLTVV.

This chain joins TRBV5-1 and TRBJ2-5; 7 bases map to TRBD1. Germline V CDR1 and CDR2: SGHRS, YFSETQ. The V segment lost 0 bases and the J segment 2 bases; nucleotides outside the gene matches: 10. This CDR3 has 17 amino acids. The CDR3 bases are TGCGCCAGCAGCTTGGCGTGGAGCCGGGACAGACAAGAGACCCAGTACTTC. It codes for CASSLAWSRDRQETQYF.

This clone showed up just once. V and J are TRBV6-5 and TRBJ2-1; TRBD1 matches at 8 bases. Per the germline V gene, CDR1 is MNHEY and CDR2 is SVGAGI. Trimming took 7 bases from V and 0 from J; bases not matched to a gene: 5. The CDR3 has 15 residues. Here the CDR3 DNA reads TGTGCCAGCACAGGGGGCTACAGCTCCTACAATGAGCAGTTCTTC. Its translation: CASTGGYSSYNEQFF.

The chain links TRBV6-5 to TRBJ2-7; 10 bases agree with TRBD1. V gave up 6 bases and J gave up 0 bases; unmatched junction bases: 2. The CDR3 spans 14 residues. Germline CDR1 and CDR2: MNHEY and SVGAGI. CDR3: CASRRTGGSYEQYF. The CDR3 coding sequence is TGTGCCAGCAGACGGACAGGGGGCTCCTACGAGCAGTACTTC.

The chain employs TRBV7-9 and TRBJ2-7; 7 bases match TRBD1. The V and J ends lost 3 bases and 4 bases, in that order; junction bases with no gene match: 15. This CDR3 contains 17 residues. Germline CDR1 is SEHNR and CDR2 is FQNEAQ (reference sequence). The CDR3 DNA sequence: TGTGCCAGCAGCTTGTTTCTTTCCGGGACAGCTATATACGAGCAGTACTTC. Translated, it gives CASSLFLSGTAIYEQYF.

The chain employs TRBV27 and TRBJ1-2; D gene unclear. Germline CDR1 and CDR2: MNHEY and SMNVEV (reference sequence). Trimming pared 3 bases from V and 4 bases from J, leaving 9 bases between. The CDR3 sequence is 13 residues long. The CDR3 sequence: CASSFRGGYGYTF. In nucleotides, the CDR3 is TGTGCCAGCAGTTTTCGGGGAGGCTATGGCTACACCTTC.

The rearrangement uses TRBV9 and TRBJ2-4, with a weak D call TRBD1 (5 bases). Trimming stripped 0 bases from V and 8 bases from J, with 9 bases between. The V gene's germline CDR1 is SGDLS and CDR2 YYNGEE. CDR3 length: 13 amino acids. The CDR3 spells CASSVDQGDIQYF. In DNA, the CDR3 is TGTGCCAGCAGCGTAGACCAGGGTGACATTCAGTACTTC.